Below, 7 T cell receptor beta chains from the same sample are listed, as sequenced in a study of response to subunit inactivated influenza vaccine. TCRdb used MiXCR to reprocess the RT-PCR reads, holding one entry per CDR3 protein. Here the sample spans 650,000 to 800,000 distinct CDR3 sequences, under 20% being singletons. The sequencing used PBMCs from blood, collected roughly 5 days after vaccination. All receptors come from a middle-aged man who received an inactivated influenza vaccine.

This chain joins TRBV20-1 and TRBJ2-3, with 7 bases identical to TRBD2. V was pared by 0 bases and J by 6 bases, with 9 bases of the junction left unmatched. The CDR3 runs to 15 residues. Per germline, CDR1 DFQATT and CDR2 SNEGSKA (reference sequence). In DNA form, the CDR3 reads TGCAGTGCTAGAGATATGACTAGCTCAGCGGATACGCAGTATTTT. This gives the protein CSARDMTSSADTQYF.

The CDR3 spells CASSSGQPQHF. CDR3 nucleotide sequence: TGTGCCAGCAGTTCGGGTCAGCCCCAGCATTTT. The chain joins TRBV12-3 or TRBV12-4 to TRBJ1-5; D remains ambiguous. V was shortened by 4 bases and J by 6 bases, with 4 bases between the two germline ends. The CDR3 is made up of 11 amino acids.

DNA of the CDR3: TGTGCCAGCAGTCAGACTAGCGGTACGCAGTATTTT. It specifies CASSQTSGTQYF. The chain links TRBV6-5 to TRBJ2-3; 9 nucleotides agree with TRBD2. This CDR3 contains 12 residues. V was pared by 5 bases and J by 8 bases, with 2 bases of the junction left unmatched. The V gene's germline CDR1 is MNHEY and CDR2 SVGAGI.

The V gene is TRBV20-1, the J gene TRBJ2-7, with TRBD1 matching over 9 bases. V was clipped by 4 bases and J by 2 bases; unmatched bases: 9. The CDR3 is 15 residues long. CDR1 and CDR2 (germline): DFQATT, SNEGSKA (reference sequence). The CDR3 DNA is TGCAGTGCTATGAGGGGACAGGGCTGGACCTACGAGCAGTACTTC. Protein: CSAMRGQGWTYEQYF.

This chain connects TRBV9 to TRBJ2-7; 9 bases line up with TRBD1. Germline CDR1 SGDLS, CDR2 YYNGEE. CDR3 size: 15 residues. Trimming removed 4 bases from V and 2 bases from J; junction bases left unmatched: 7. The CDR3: CASSFRTGAPYEQYF. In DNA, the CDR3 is TGTGCCAGCAGCTTCCGGACAGGGGCGCCCTACGAGCAGTACTTC. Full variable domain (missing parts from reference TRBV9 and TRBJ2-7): DSGVTQTPKHLITATGQRVTLRCSPRSGDLSVYWYQQSLDQGLQFLIQYYNGEERAKGNILERFSAQQFPDLHSELNLSSLELGDSALYFCASSFRTGAPYEQYFGPGTRLTVT.

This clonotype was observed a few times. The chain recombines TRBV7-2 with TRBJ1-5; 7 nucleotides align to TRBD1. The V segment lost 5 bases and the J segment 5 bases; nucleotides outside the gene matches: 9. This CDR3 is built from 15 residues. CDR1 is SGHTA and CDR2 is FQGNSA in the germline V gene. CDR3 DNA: TGTGCCAGCAGCCAAGGAAGGGGGCGGCATCAGCCCCAGCATTTT. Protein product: CASSQGRGRHQPQHF.

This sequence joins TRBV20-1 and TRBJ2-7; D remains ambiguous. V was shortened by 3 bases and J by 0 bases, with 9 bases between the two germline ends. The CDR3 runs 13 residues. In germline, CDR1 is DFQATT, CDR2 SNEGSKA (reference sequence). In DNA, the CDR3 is TGCAGTGCTAGTAGAGACTTCTCCTACGAGCAGTACTTC. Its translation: CSASRDFSYEQYF.